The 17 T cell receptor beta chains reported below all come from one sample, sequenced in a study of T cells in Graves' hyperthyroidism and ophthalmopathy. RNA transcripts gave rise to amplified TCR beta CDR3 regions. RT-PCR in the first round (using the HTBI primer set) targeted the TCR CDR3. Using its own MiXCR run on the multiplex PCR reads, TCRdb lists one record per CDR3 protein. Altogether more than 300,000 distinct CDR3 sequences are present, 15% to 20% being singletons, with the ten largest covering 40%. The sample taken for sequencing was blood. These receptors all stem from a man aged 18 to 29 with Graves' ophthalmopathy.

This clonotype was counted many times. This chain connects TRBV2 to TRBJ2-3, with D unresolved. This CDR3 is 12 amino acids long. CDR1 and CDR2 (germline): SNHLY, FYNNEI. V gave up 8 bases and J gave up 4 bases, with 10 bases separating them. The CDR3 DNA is TGTGCCAGCTCCGGTGACTCAGATACGCAGTATTTT. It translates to CASSGDSDTQYF.

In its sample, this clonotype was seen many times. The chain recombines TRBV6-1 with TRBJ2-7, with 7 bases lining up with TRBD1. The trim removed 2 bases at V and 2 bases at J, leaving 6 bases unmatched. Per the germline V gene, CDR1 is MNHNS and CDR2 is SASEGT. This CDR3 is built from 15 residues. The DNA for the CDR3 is TGTGCCAGCAGTGAAAGGGACAGTGGACCCTACGAGCAGTACTTC. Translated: CASSERDSGPYEQYF.

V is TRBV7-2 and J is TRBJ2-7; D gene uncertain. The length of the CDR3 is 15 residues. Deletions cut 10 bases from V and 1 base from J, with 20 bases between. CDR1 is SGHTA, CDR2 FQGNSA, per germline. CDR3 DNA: TGTGCCACCCAGCCGGTACCACTGGGGTCCTACGAGCAGTACTTC. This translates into CATQPVPLGSYEQYF.

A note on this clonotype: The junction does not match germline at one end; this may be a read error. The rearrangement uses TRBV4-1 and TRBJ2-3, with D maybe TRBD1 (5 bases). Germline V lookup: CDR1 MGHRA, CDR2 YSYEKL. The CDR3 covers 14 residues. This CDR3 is CASSQDDLTGTQYF. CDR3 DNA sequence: TGCGCCAGCAGCCAAGATGACCTCACAGGTACGCAGTATTTT.

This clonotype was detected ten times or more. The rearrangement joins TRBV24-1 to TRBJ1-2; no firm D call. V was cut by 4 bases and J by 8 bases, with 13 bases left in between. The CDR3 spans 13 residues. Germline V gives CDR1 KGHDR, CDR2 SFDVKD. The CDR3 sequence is CATSDPVEKGYTF. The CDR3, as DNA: TGTGCCACCAGTGACCCTGTTGAAAAGGGCTACACCTTC.

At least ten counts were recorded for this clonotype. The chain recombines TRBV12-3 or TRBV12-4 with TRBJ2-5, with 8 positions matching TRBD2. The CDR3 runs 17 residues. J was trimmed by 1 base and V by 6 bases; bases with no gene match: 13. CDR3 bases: TGTGCCAGCAGACAAACCGGGGGGGGAAGCTCCCAAGAGACCCAGTACTTC. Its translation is CASRQTGGGSSQETQYF.

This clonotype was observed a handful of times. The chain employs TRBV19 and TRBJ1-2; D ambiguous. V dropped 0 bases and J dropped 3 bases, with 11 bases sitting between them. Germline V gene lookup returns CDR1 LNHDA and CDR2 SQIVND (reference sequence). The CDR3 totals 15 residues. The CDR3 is CASSIDLEFHYGYTF. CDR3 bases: TGTGCCAGTAGTATAGACCTGGAGTTTCACTATGGCTACACCTTC.

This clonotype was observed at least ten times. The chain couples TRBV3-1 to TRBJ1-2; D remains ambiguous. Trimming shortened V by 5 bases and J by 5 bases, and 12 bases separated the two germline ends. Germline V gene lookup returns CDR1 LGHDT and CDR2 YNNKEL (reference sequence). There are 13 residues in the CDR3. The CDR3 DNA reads TGTGCCAGCAGCGACGGCAACTCTTATGGCTACACCTTC. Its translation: CASSDGNSYGYTF.

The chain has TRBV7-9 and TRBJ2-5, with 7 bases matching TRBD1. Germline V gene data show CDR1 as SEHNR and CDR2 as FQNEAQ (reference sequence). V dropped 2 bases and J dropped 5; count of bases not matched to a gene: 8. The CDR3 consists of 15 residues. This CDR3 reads CASSLFGQAGETQYF. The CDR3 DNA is TGTGCCAGCAGCTTATTTGGACAGGCAGGGGAGACCCAGTACTTC.

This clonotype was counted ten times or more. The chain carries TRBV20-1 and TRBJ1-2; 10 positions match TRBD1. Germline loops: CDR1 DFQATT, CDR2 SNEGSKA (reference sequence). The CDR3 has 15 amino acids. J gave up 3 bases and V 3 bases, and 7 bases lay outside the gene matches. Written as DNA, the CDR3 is TGCAGTGCTAGCCGCCGGGACAGGGGAGACTATGGCTACACCTTC. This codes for CSASRRDRGDYGYTF.

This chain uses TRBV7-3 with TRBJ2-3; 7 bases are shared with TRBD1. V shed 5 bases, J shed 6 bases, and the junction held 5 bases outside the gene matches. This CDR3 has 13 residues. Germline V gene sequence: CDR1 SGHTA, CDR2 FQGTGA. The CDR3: CASSPGTVDTQYF. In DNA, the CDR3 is TGTGCCAGCAGCCCCGGGACAGTTGATACGCAGTATTTT.

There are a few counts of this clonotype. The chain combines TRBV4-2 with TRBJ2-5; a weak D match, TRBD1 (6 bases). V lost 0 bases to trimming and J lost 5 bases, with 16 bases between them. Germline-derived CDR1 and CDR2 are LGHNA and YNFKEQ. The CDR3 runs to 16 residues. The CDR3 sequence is CASSQEGRGYGETQYF. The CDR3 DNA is TGTGCCAGCAGCCAAGAGGGAAGGGGGTACGGGGAGACCCAGTACTTC.

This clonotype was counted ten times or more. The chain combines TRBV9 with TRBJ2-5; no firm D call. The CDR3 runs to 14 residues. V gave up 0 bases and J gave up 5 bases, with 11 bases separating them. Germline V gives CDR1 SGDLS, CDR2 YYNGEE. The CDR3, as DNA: TGTGCCAGCAGCGTAGACTGGACCCGGGAGACCCAGTACTTC. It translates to CASSVDWTRETQYF.

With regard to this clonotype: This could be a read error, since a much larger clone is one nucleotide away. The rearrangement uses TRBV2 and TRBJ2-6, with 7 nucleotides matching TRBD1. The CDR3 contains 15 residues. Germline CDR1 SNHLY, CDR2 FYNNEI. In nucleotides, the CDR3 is TGTGCCAGCAGGGAAGGGGGCCCTGGGGCCAACGTCCTGACTTTC. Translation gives CASREGGPGANVLTF. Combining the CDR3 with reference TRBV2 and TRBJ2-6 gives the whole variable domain EPEVTQTPSHQVTQMGQEVILRCVPISNHLYFYWYRQILGQKVEFLVSFYNNEISEKSEIFDDQFSVERPDGSNFTLKIRSTKLEDSAMYFCASREGGPGANVLTFGAGSRLTVL.

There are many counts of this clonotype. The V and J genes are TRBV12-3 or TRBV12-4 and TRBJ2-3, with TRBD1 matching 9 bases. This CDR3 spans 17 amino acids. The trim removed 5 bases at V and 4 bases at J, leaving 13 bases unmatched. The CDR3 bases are TGTGCCAGCAGTCCCAATCCGGGACAGGGAGGCCCAGATACGCAGTATTTT. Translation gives CASSPNPGQGGPDTQYF.

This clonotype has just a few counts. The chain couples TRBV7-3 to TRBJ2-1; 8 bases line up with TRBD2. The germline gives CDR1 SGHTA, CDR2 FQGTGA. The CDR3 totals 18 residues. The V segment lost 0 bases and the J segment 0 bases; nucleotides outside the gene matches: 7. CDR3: CASSLTVSRGGSYNEQFF. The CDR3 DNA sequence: TGTGCCAGCAGCTTAACGGTTTCCCGGGGGGGCTCCTACAATGAGCAGTTCTTC.

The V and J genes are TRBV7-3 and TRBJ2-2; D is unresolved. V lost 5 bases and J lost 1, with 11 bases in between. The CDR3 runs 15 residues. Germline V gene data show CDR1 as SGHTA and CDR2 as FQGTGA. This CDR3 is CASSPGERNTGELFF. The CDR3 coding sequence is TGTGCCAGCAGCCCGGGCGAACGGAACACCGGGGAGCTGTTTTTT.